These T cell receptor beta chains were read from a single sample in a study of shared clonotypes between healthy human individuals. The table came from immunoSEQ multiplex PCR; TCRdb's copy has only in-frame clones and leaves some out. Here the sample spans roughly 2,300,000 clones, 80% to 95% being singletons. The sample comprised naive CD4+ T cells from PBMCs. Receptors were obtained from a man younger than 35 in good health. Some clones in this sample may be carry-over from other donors' samples. Both conserved end residues are part of each CDR3. D genes are given only for firm matches. Size is omitted from some rows. Given values are once, few, many or a class for expanded clones.

D | J | size | V | CDR3 | DNA
NA | TRBJ1-2 | NA | TRBV4-1 | CASSQDGRRNGYTF | TGCGCCAGCAGCCAAGACGGCAGGAGAAATGGCTACACCTTC
NA | TRBJ2-6 | NA | TRBV27 | CASSAFEHPYSGANVLTF | TGTGCCAGCAGCGCCTTCGAACACCCTTACTCTGGGGCCAACGTCCTGACTTTC
NA | TRBJ1-3 | NA | TRBV10-2 | CASSQGFPGNTIYF | TGCGCCAGCTCGCAGGGGTTTCCTGGAAACACCATATATTTT
NA | TRBJ2-1 | NA | TRBV7-2 | CASSPNSGSYNEQFF | TGTGCCAGCAGCCCCAATAGCGGCTCCTACAATGAGCAGTTCTTC
NA | TRBJ2-6 | NA | TRBV18 | CASSPIVGSAGANVLTF | TGTGCCAGCTCCCCGATCGTCGGGTCGGCCGGGGCCAACGTCCTGACTTTC
NA | TRBJ2-7 | NA | TRBV4-3 | CASSQDPQGPYEQYF | TGCGCCAGCAGCCAAGATCCTCAGGGCCCCTACGAGCAGTACTTC
TRBD2 | TRBJ2-1 | once | TRBV10-3 | CAISGTAGGSYNEQFF | TGTGCCATCAGTGGAACGGCGGGAGGGTCCTACAATGAGCAGTTCTTC
NA | TRBJ1-3 | NA | TRBV5-1 | CASSLDQQGGNTIYF | TGCGCCAGCAGCTTGGACCAACAGGGCGGAAACACCATATATTTT
NA | TRBJ1-4 | NA | TRBV7-8 | CASSEPRGGGGKLFF | TGTGCCAGCAGCGAACCTCGCGGGGGGGGAGGGAAACTGTTTTTT
NA | TRBJ2-1 | NA | TRBV7-3 | CASSLADSVYNEQFF | TGTGCCAGCAGCCTAGCGGACAGCGTCTACAATGAGCAGTTCTTC
NA | TRBJ2-7 | NA | TRBV20-1 | CSARPEYEQYF | TGCAGTGCTAGACCTGAATACGAGCAGTACTTC
NA | TRBJ2-3 | NA | TRBV5-1 | CASSLPGASTDTQYF | TGCGCCAGCAGCTTGCCAGGGGCTAGCACAGATACGCAGTATTTT
NA | TRBJ1-2 | once | TRBV5-6 | CASWRQVREKPQYTF | TGTGCCAGCTGGAGGCAGGTTAGGGAAAAACCCCAATACACCTTC
NA | TRBJ1-5 | NA | TRBV28 | CASSLYWGSSNQPQHF | TGTGCCAGCAGTTTATACTGGGGTTCCAGCAATCAGCCCCAGCATTTT
TRBD1 | TRBJ2-3 | NA | TRBV5-8 | CASSSGTGGLADTQYF | TGTGCCAGCAGTTCCGGGACAGGGGGCCTGGCAGATACGCAGTATTTT
TRBD2 | TRBJ2-7 | NA | TRBV28 | CASRATSGKYEQYF | TGTGCCAGCAGGGCGACTAGCGGGAAATACGAGCAGTACTTC
NA | TRBJ2-5 | NA | TRBV28 | CASTRVGAYQETQYF | TGTGCCAGCACTCGAGTCGGGGCTTACCAAGAGACCCAGTACTTC
TRBD2 | TRBJ2-2 | NA | TRBV7-3 | CASSVGGGTGELFF | TGTGCCAGCAGCGTAGGCGGGGGCACCGGGGAGCTGTTTTTT
TRBD1 | TRBJ1-2 | once | TRBV6-7 | CASSYWEGANNGYTF | TGTGCCAGCAGTTACTGGGAGGGGGCGAATAATGGCTACACCTTC
NA | TRBJ2-3 | once | TRBV4-3 | CASSQIRTSTDTQYF | TGCGCCAGCAGCCAAATTCGTACAAGCACAGATACGCAGTATTTT
NA | TRBJ2-7 | NA | TRBV29-1 | CSVAPQIGSYEQYF | TGCAGCGTCGCCCCCCAAATCGGGTCCTACGAGCAGTACTTC
NA | TRBJ1-4 | NA | TRBV9 | CASSPRTLPNEKLFF | TGTGCCAGCAGCCCGAGGACCCTCCCTAATGAAAAACTGTTTTTT
TRBD1 | TRBJ2-5 | NA | TRBV14 | CASSQGLRDRGSPYQETQYF | TGTGCCAGCAGCCAAGGTTTGCGGGACAGGGGTTCCCCTTACCAAGAGACCCAGTACTTC
NA | TRBJ2-7 | once | TRBV5-1 | CASSLAVPPIEQYF | TGCGCCAGCAGCTTGGCGGTTCCTCCCATCGAGCAGTACTTC
NA | TRBJ1-6 | NA | TRBV2 | CASSEGNSPLHF | TGTGCCAGCAGTGAAGGCAATTCACCCCTCCACTTT
TRBD1 | TRBJ2-3 | NA | TRBV5-8 | CASKGIGQDTDTQYF | TGTGCCAGCAAGGGGATAGGACAGGACACAGATACGCAGTATTTT
TRBD2 | TRBJ2-7 | NA | TRBV5-1 | CASSLRLVAGLSSYEQYF | TGCGCCAGCAGCTTGCGCTTGGTAGCGGGATTAAGCTCCTACGAGCAGTACTTC
NA | TRBJ2-7 | NA | TRBV29-1 | CSVGRQEHYEQYF | TGCAGCGTTGGGCGGCAGGAGCACTACGAGCAGTACTTC
NA | TRBJ2-7 | NA | TRBV28 | CASSLVGRSRAYEQYF | TGTGCCAGCAGTTTGGTCGGTCGAAGCCGGGCCTACGAGCAGTACTTC